Given below is one T cell receptor (beta chain) in context. This clone was recorded a few times. What this receptor recognizes is not known. No base qualities exist here, and no much larger clone lies one base off it. From its cysteine to its phenylalanine, the CDR3 spans 20 amino acids. The DNA shown is the 60-base CDR3, in frame from base 1. CDR1 and CDR2 are drawn from the germline V gene: SQVTM, ANQGSEA. Ends trimmed: V by 6 bases, J by 1 base; bases unmatched to a gene: 21. The data were obtained in a study of blood T cell repertoires in COVID-19 (dated by TCRdb to about 2020). Background on the whole study: Collaborator samples came from the United States, Italy and Spain and covered acute and convalescent phases of COVID-19. Deeply sampled blood TCRbeta repertoires from subjects exposed to, actively infected with, or recovered from COVID-19 were included in the dataset. Where HLA class I and class II types were available, the types were taken from metadata supplied by the sample provider, not from assay-based typing. The samples were drawn from the first 160 participants of the ongoing ImmuneRACE study and from 1,254 subjects provided by 6 global collaborators. The prospective study material was composed of cDNA or gDNA derived from T cells, B-cell-depleted T cells, or PBMCs. The repertoires were made available in a free public database intended to serve as a resource for research on the immune response to SARS-CoV-2. A de-identified subject ID, COVID-19 status, age in years and sex were almost always included in the sample metadata.

TCRbeta CDR3 regions were amplified from genomic DNA using the immunoSEQ Assay, a bias-controlled multiplex PCR. As for how the authors treated the data: The number of nucleated cells in each sample was estimated from the amplification of reference gene primers within the assay. To quantify the absolute abundance of each unique TCRbeta CDR3 rearrangement, sequence reads were collapsed and filtered. For each sample, productive Simpson clonality was calculated as the square root of Simpson's diversity index over productive rearrangements. The table was pulled from immuneACCESS by TCRdb, which kept in-frame rearrangements only. Such tables lose some clones; where checked, under half of the loss comes from unresolved V genes, and the rest has no known cause. The DNA was the basis for D and trimming; V, J and clone size are from that table. The sample yields around 160,000 clones; around 82% were counted once. The top ten constitute approximately 14% of the sample.

Study-wide findings and limitations: Clinical and demographic metadata were provided uncurated, with the amount varying by source and participant.

Whole blood was collected in K2EDTA tubes by collaborating institutions according to the institutions' own protocols. For TCRbeta analysis, collaborator samples were shipped as frozen whole blood, as isolated PBMCs, or as DNA extracted from either sample type. Sequenced input: peripheral blood. The source is a human donor with acute or convalescent COVID-19. The donor label of this sample is uncertain. The rearrangement joined TRBV29-1 to TRBJ1-4, and TRBD1 aligns with 9 junction nucleotides. In nucleotide form, the sequence is TGCAGCGTCCCTTCCACAGGGGGCGGTTTAGGATGGGGAACTAATGAAAAACTGTTTTTT. Translated, it reads CSVPSTGGGLGWGTNEKLFF. The reference TRBV29-1 and TRBJ1-4 proteins fill in what lies around the CDR3, so the full variable domain reads SAVISQKPSRDICQRGTSLTIQCQVDSQVTMMFWYRQQPGQSLTLIATANQGSEATYESGFVIDKFPISRPNLTFSTLTVSNMSPEDSSIYLCSVPSTGGGLGWGTNEKLFFGSGTQLSVL.